This T cell receptor (beta chain) was captured in a study of blood T cell repertoires in COVID-19. Study details: Some COVID-19 samples were acute and others convalescent; all came from the United States, Italy and Spain. T cells, B-cell-depleted T cells, or PBMCs provided the cDNA or gDNA that served as material.

The germline CDR1 and CDR2 sequences are SGHTS and YDEGEE. The CDR3 loop spans 17 amino acids. V lost 6 bases and J 5 bases, leaving 24 bases between the germline ends. Source study methods: Scientists estimated how many nucleated cells there were by amplifying reference gene primers. Sequencing was performed with immunoSEQ multiplex PCR; in TCRdb, only in-frame clones are kept and a portion is missing. V, J and clone size were drawn from that table, and D and trimming were deduced from the DNA. The data contain about 170,000 clones, about nine tenths of them singletons. The chain is built from TRBV5-8 and TRBJ2-1; D not resolved. What was sequenced was peripheral blood. The sequence came from a man aged 18 to 35 with COVID-19, enrolled during active disease. CDR3 DNA sequence: TGTGCCAGCAAAAAACTATCGGCACCCCCCCCACACAATGAGCAGTTCTTC. Its translation: CASKKLSAPPPHNEQFF.